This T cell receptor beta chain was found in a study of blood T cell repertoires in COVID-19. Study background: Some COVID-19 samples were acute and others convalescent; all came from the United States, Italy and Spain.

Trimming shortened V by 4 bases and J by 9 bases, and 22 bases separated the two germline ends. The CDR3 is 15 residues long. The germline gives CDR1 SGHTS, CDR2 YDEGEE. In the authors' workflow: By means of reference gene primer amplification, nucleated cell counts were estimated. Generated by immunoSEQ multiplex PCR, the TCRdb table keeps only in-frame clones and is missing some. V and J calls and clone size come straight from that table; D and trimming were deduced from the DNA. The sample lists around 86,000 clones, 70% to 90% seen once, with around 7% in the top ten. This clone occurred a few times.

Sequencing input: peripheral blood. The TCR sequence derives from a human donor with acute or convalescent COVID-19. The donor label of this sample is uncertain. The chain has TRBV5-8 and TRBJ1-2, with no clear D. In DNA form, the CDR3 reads TGTGCCAGCAGCCTAGGGTGGGGAGGACTCATGCGCTACACCTTC. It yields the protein CASSLGWGGLMRYTF.